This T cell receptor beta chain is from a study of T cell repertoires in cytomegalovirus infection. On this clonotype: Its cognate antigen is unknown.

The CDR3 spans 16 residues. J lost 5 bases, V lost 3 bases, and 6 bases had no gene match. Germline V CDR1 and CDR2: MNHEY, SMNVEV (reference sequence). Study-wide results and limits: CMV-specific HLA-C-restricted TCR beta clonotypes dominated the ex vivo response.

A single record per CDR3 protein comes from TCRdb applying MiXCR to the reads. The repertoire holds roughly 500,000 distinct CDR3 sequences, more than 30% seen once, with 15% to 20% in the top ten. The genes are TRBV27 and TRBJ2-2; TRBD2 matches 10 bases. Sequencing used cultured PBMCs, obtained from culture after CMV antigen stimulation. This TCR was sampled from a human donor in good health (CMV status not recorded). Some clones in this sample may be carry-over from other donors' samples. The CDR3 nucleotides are TGTGCCAGCAGTTTGATAGCGGGAGGAGATACCGGGGAGCTGTTTTTT. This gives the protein CASSLIAGGDTGELFF.